Included here is one T cell receptor (beta chain) sequence, with context. Its antigen remains unidentified. This entry is derived from a study of cytomegalovirus exposure and HLA in healthy donors. Broader study findings: Looking again later, the authors saw that most CMV-associated TCR beta chains seemed HLA-restricted. Most sequenced TCRs were rare (though some public TCRs occurred in many donors). Serostatus for CMV was the only available immune exposure information. The study dropped some indistinguishable V segments, TRBV6-2 and TRBV6-3 among them.

The PCR ran on 60 Vbeta and 13 Jbeta primers. Profiling relied on immunoSEQ multiplex PCR, and the TCRdb table lists in-frame clones only, not all of them. The sample has some 180,000 clones; 82% are singletons. The CDR3 sequence is 12 residues long. Germline V CDR1 and CDR2: SGHTA, FQGNSA. Trimming removed 1 base from V and 9 bases from J; junction bases left unmatched: 2. The chain joins TRBV7-2 to TRBJ1-1, with 7 bases aligning to TRBD1. This TCR was recovered from a man in his forties or fifties in good health and CMV-seronegative. The sample comprised PBMCs. The CDR3 protein is CASSLEGGKAFF. The CDR3 DNA reads as TGTGCCAGCAGCTTAGAAGGGGGCAAAGCTTTCTTT.